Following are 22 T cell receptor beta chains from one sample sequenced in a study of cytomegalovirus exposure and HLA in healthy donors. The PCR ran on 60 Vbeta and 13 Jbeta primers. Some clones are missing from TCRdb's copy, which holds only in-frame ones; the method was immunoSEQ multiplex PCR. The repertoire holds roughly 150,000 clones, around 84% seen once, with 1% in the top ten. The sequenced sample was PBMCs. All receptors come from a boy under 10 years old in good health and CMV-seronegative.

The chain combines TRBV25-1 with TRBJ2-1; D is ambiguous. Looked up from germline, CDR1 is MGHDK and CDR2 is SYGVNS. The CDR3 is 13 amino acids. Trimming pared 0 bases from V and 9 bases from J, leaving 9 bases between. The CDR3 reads CASSEYRDREQFF. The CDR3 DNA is TGTGCCAGCAGTGAATATAGAGATCGTGAGCAGTTCTTC.

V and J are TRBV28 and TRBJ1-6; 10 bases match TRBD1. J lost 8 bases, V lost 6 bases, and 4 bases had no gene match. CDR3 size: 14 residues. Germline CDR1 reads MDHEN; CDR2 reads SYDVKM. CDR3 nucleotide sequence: TGTGCCAGCAGCTCCGGGACAGGGGATTCACCCCTCCACTTT. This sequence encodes CASSSGTGDSPLHF. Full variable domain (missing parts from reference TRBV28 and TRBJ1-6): DVKVTQSSRYLVKRTGEKVFLECVQDMDHENMFWYRQDPGLGLRLIYFSYDVKMKEKGDIPEGYSVSREKKERFSLILESASTNQTSMYLCASSSGTGDSPLHFGNGTRLTVT.

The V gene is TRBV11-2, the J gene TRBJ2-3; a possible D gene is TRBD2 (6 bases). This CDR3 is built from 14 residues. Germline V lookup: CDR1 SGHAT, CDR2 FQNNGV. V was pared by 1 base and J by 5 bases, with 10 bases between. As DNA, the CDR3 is TGTGCCAGCAGCTTAGTTCAGACTAGAGATACGCAGTATTTT. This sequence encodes CASSLVQTRDTQYF.

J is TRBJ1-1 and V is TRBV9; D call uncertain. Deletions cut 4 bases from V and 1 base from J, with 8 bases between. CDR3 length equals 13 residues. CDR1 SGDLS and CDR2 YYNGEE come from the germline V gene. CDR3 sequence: CASSPSGNTEAFF. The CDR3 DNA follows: TGTGCCAGCAGCCCGTCAGGGAACACTGAAGCTTTCTTT. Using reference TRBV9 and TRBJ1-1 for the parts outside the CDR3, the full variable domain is DSGVTQTPKHLITATGQRVTLRCSPRSGDLSVYWYQQSLDQGLQFLIQYYNGEERAKGNILERFSAQQFPDLHSELNLSSLELGDSALYFCASSPSGNTEAFFGQGTRLTVV.

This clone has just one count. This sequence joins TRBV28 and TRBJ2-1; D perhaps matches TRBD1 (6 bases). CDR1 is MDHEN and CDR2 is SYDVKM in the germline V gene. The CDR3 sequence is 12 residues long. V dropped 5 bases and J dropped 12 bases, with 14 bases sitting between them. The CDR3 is CASSTGTRGQFF. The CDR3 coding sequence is TGTGCCAGCAGTACCGGGACACGGGGGCAGTTCTTC.

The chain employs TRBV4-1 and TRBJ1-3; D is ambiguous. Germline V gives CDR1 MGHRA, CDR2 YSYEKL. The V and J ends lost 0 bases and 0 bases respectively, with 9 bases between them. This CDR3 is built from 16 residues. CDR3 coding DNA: TGCGCCAGCAGCCAAGATGTCCGACTCTCTGGAAACACCATATATTTT. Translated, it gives CASSQDVRLSGNTIYF.

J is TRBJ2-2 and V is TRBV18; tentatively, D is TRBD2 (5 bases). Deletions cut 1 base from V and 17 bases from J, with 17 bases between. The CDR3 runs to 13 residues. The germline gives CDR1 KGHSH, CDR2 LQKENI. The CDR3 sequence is CASSPQRVMGLFF. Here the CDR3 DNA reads TGTGCCAGCTCACCACAGAGGGTAATGGGCCTTTTTTTT.

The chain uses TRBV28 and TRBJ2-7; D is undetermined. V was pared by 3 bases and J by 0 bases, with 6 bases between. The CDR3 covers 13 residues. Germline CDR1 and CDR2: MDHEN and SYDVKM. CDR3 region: CASSFGFSYEQYV. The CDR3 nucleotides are TGTGCCAGCAGTTTCGGGTTCTCCTACGAGCAGTACGTC.

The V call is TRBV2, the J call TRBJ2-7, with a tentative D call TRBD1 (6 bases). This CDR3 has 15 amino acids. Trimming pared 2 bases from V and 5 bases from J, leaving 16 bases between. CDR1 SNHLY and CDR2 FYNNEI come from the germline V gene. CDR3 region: CASSEPSVGGDEQYF. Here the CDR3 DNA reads TGTGCCAGCAGTGAACCCTCGGTTGGGGGCGACGAGCAGTACTTC. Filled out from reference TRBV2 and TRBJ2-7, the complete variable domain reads EPEVTQTPSHQVTQMGQEVILRCVPISNHLYFYWYRQILGQKVEFLVSFYNNEISEKSEIFDDQFSVERPDGSNFTLKIRSTKLEDSAMYFCASSEPSVGGDEQYFGPGTRLTVT.

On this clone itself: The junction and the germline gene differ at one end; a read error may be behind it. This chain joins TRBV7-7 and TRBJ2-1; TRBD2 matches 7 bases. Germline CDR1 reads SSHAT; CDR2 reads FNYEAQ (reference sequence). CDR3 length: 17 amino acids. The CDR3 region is CASSFNPGGSSYNEQFF. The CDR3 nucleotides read TGTGCTAGCAGCTTTAATCCGGGAGGCAGCTCCTACAATGAGCAGTTCTTC.

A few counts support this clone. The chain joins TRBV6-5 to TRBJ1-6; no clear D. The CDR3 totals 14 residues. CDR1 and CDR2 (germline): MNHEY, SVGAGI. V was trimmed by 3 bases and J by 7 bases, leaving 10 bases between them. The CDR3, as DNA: TGTGCCAGCAGTTATGGACGGGAGAATTCACCCCTCCACTTT. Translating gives CASSYGRENSPLHF.

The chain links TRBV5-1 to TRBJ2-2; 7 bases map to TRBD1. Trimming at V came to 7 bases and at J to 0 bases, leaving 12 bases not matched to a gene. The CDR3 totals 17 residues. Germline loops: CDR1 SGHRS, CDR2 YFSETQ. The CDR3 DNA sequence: TGCGCCAGCCGAGTTAACTCCGGGACAGCGAACACCGGGGAGCTGTTTTTT. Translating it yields CASRVNSGTANTGELFF.

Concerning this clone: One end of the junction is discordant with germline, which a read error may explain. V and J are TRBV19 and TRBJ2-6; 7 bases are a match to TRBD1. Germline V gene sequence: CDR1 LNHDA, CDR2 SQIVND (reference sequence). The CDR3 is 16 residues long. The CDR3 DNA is TGTGCCAGTCGTATAGGGGGCAGTACTGGGGCCAACGTCCTGACTTTC. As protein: CASRIGGSTGANVLTF.

In DNA form, the CDR3 reads TGTGCCAGCCGAGGACAGGTGGATGGGGGCTACACCTTC. It translates to CASRGQVDGGYTF. This sequence joins TRBV2 and TRBJ1-2; 7 bases are shared with TRBD1. Losses at the gene ends were 8 bases for V and 8 bases for J; bases not matched to a gene: 11. The CDR3 is made up of 13 amino acids. Germline CDR1 is SNHLY and CDR2 is FYNNEI.

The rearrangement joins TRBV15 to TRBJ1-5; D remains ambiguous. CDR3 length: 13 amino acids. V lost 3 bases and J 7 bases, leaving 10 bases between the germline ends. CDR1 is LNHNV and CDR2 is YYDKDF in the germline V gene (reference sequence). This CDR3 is CATSSGKIQPQHF. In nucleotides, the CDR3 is TGTGCCACCAGCAGCGGTAAGATCCAGCCCCAGCATTTT.

The CDR3 DNA sequence: TGTGCCAGCCAAGTTCTCGGGACAGGCGACACTGAAGCTTTCTTT. Protein sequence: CASQVLGTGDTEAFF. The V and J genes are TRBV6-1 and TRBJ1-1; 8 nucleotides align to TRBD1. The CDR3 consists of 15 residues. Germline assignment: CDR1 MNHNS and CDR2 SASEGT. V trimming: 8 bases; J trimming: 3 bases; junction bases outside the gene matches: 11.

CDR3 DNA: TGTGCCAGCAGTGAGAGGAACCTCCCTAGCACAGATACGCAGTATTTT. Amino acids: CASSERNLPSTDTQYF. The rearrangement uses TRBV6-1 and TRBJ2-3; D gene uncertain. This CDR3 comprises 16 residues. Trimming cost V 3 bases and J 0 bases, with 13 bases left between them. Per germline, CDR1 MNHNS and CDR2 SASEGT.

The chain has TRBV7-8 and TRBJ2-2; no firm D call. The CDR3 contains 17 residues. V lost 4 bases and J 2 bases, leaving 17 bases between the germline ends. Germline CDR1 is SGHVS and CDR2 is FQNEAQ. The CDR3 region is CASSSHPRTINTGELFF. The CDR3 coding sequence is TGTGCCAGCAGCTCCCACCCTAGAACCATTAACACCGGGGAGCTGTTTTTT. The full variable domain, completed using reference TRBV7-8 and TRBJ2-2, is GAGVSQSPRYKVAKRGQDVALRCDPISGHVSLFWYQQALGQGPEFLTYFQNEAQLDKSGLPSDRFFAERPEGSVSTLKIQRTQQEDSAVYLCASSSHPRTINTGELFFGEGSRLTVL.

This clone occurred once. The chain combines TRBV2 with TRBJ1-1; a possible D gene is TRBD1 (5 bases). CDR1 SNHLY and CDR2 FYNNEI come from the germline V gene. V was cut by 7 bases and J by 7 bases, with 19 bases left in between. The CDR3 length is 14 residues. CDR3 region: CASNPNTPDSEAFF. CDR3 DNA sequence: TGTGCCAGCAACCCCAATACCCCCGACAGTGAAGCTTTCTTT. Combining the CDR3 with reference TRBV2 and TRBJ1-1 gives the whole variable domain EPEVTQTPSHQVTQMGQEVILRCVPISNHLYFYWYRQILGQKVEFLVSFYNNEISEKSEIFDDQFSVERPDGSNFTLKIRSTKLEDSAMYFCASNPNTPDSEAFFGQGTRLTVV.

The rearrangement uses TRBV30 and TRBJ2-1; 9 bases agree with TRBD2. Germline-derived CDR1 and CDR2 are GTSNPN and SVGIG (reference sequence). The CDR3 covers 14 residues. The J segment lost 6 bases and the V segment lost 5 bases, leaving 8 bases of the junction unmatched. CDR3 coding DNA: TGTGCCTGGCTCCCGGGACTAGCTCCCAATGAGCAGTTCTTC. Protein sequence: CAWLPGLAPNEQFF.

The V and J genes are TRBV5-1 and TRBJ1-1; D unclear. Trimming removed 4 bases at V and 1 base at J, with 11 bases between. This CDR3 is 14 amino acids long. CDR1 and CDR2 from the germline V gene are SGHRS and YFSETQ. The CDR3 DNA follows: TGCGCCAGCAGCGCGGACGGAGGGAACACTGAAGCTTTCTTT. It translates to CASSADGGNTEAFF.

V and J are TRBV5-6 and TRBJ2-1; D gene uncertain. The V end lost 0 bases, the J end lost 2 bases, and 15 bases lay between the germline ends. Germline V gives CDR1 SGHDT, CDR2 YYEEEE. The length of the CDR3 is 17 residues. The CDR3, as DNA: TGTGCCAGCAGCTTGGCAGCTCTTCAGGAAACCTACAATGAGCAGTTCTTC. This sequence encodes CASSLAALQETYNEQFF.